This T cell receptor (beta chain) was captured by sequencing in a study of radiation and T cells in renal cell carcinoma. Study summary: Nephrectomy followed 15 Gy stereotactic body radiation by 4 weeks. Study findings and constraints: From baseline, blood top tumor clonotypes peaked at 2 weeks post-radiation.

Comments on this clone: Its matching antigen is unknown.

The table came from immunoSEQ multiplex PCR; TCRdb's copy has only in-frame clones and leaves some out. The repertoire holds over 120,000 clones, approximately 90% seen once, with 12% in the top ten. Indicated time point: baseline pretreatment blood. The treatment: 15 Gy SBRT to primary tumor, nephrectomy 4 weeks later. The patient's renal cell carcinoma had clear cell pathology. In germline, CDR1 is LNHDA, CDR2 SQIVND (reference sequence). V lost 6 bases to trimming and J lost 4 bases, with 17 bases between them. There are 15 residues in the CDR3. The clonotype comes from a woman aged 50 to 60 with renal cell carcinoma. The V gene is TRBV19, the J gene TRBJ2-3; D is perhaps TRBD2 (5 bases). The starting material was blood, obtained from a patient whose treatment included radiotherapy and nephrectomy. CDR3 nucleotides: TGTGCCAGTAGCCGCGATACGGGGTTGGCAGATACGCAGTATTTT. This sequence encodes CASSRDTGLADTQYF.